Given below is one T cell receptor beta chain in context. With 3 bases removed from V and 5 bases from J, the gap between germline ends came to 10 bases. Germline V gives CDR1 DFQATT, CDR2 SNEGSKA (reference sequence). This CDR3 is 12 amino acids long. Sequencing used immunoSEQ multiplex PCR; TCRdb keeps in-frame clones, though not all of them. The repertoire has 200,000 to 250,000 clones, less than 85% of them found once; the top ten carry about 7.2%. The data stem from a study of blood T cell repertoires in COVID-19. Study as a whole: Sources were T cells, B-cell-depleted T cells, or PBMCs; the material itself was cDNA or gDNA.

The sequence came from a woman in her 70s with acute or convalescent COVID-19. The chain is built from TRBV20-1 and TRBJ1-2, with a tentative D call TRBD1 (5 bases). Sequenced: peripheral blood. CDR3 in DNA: TGCAGTGCTAGTGAAGACAGATATGGCTACACCTTC. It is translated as CSASEDRYGYTF.